These 9 T cell receptor beta chains came from one sample sequenced in a study of T cell responses to AZD1222 COVID-19 vaccine. Sequenced by immunoSEQ multiplex PCR; TCRdb stores in-frame clones only, minus some. The data contain 90,000 to 120,000 clones, about 94% of them seen just once; the ten biggest clones take up about 5%. This specimen consisted of peripheral blood, obtained on day 0 of AZD1222 vaccination. The receptors originated from an adult in good health.

This clone came up once. This chain links TRBV11-3 with TRBJ2-5, with TRBD1 identical over 9 bases. CDR3 length equals 17 residues. Germline V CDR1 and CDR2: SGHNT, YENEEA. With 0 bases clipped from V and 7 bases from J, the junction kept 12 bases outside the gene matches. CDR3 coding DNA: TGTGCCAGCAGCTTAGACCAAGGGACAGGGCTTCTCGGGACCCAGTACTTC. Amino acids: CASSLDQGTGLLGTQYF.

Points on this clone: Different DNA sequences within this sample yield the same CDR3. The chain couples TRBV7-9 to TRBJ1-3, with D hard to call. Per germline, CDR1 SEHNR and CDR2 FQNEAQ (reference sequence). Trimming took off 1 base at V and 7 bases at J, with 5 bases between the two ends. The CDR3 consists of 12 residues. This CDR3 reads CASSLGGNTIYF. CDR3 nucleotide sequence: TGTGCCAGCAGCTTAGGAGGGAACACCATATATTTT.

The rearrangement joins TRBV5-1 to TRBJ2-3; D is unclear. Trimming removed 0 bases at V and 0 bases at J, with 11 bases between. This CDR3 has 16 residues. Per the germline V gene, CDR1 is SGHRS and CDR2 is YFSETQ. CDR3: CASSLGPRTSTDTQYF. Written as DNA, the CDR3 is TGCGCCAGCAGCTTGGGCCCCCGGACCAGCACAGATACGCAGTATTTT.

The chain recombines TRBV7-6 with TRBJ2-1, with D perhaps given as TRBD1 or TRBD2 (5 bases each). This CDR3 has 16 residues. Trimming cost V 2 bases and J 0 bases, with 11 bases left between them. CDR1 is SGHVS and CDR2 is FNYEAQ in the germline V gene. The CDR3 spells CASSLRGTSSYNEQFF. CDR3 bases: TGTGCCAGCAGCTTAAGAGGGACGAGCTCCTACAATGAGCAGTTCTTC. The full variable domain, in which reference TRBV7-6 and TRBJ2-1 provide the parts outside the CDR3, is GAGVSQSPRYKVTKRGQDVALRCDPISGHVSLYWYRQALGQGPEFLTYFNYEAQQDKSGLPNDRFSAERPEGSISTLTIQRTEQRDSAMYRCASSLRGTSSYNEQFFGPGTRLTVL.

The chain couples TRBV30 to TRBJ2-1; D unresolved. Germline CDR1 is GTSNPN and CDR2 is SVGIG (reference sequence). V lost 3 bases, J lost 2 bases, and 5 bases lay in between. This CDR3 is built from 12 residues. The CDR3 region is CAWRVTYNEQFF. The CDR3 DNA reads TGTGCCTGGAGGGTGACCTACAATGAGCAGTTCTTC.

This clone has more than one count but fewer than ten. This sequence joins TRBV6-2 or TRBV6-3 and TRBJ2-2, with D uncertain. The CDR3 has 15 residues. V was shortened by 7 bases and J by 3 bases, with 15 bases between the two germline ends. The germline gives CDR1 MNHEY, CDR2 SVGEGT. The CDR3 protein is CASTPGVFDTGELFF. In DNA form, the CDR3 reads TGTGCCAGCACCCCCGGTGTGTTCGACACCGGGGAGCTGTTTTTT.

J is TRBJ1-1 and V is TRBV13; D unclear. The germline CDR1 and CDR2 sequences are PRHDT and FYEKMQ (reference sequence). The CDR3 extends over 13 amino acids. V was pared by 5 bases and J by 8 bases, with 15 bases between. CDR3 nucleotides: TGTGCCAGCAGCACGAACTACCGGGCGGAAGCTTTCTTT. Translating gives CASSTNYRAEAFF.

The chain joins TRBV7-3 to TRBJ2-5; TRBD2 agrees at 7 bases. The CDR3 is made up of 14 amino acids. The junction had 8 bases not matched to a gene; V was cut back by 5 bases and J by 5 bases. The germline gives CDR1 SGHTA, CDR2 FQGTGA. CDR3 nucleotide sequence: TGTGCCAGCAGCCTCGGGGGTAGCGGGGAGACCCAGTACTTC. This encodes CASSLGGSGETQYF.

The chain combines TRBV5-1 with TRBJ1-2, with 8 nucleotides matching TRBD1. Germline assignment: CDR1 SGHRS and CDR2 YFSETQ. This CDR3 contains 14 residues. The V segment lost 0 bases and the J segment 8 bases; nucleotides outside the gene matches: 6. CDR3: CASSLGQGTKGYTF. DNA of the CDR3: TGCGCCAGCAGCTTGGGACAGGGGACGAAGGGCTACACCTTC. Drawing the rest from reference TRBV5-1 and TRBJ1-2, the complete variable domain is KAGVTQTPRYLIKTRGQQVTLSCSPISGHRSVSWYQQTPGQGLQFLFEYFSETQRNKGNFPGRFSGRQFSNSRSEMNVSTLELGDSALYLCASSLGQGTKGYTFGSGTRLTVV.